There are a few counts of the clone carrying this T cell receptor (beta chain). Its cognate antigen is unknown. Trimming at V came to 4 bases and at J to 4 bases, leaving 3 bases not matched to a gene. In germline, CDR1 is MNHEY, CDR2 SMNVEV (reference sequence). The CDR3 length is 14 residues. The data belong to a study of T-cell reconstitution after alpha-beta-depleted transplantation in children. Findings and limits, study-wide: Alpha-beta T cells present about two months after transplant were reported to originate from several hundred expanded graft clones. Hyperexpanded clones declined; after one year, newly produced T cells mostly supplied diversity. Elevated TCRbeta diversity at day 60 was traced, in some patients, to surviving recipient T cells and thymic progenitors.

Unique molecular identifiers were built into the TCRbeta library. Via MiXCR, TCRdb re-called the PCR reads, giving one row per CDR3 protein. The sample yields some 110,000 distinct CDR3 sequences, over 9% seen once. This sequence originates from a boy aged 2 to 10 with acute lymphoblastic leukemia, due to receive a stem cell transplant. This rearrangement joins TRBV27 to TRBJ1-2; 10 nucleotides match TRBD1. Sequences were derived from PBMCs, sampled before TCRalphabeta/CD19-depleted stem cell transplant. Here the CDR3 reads CASSWDRGTYGYTF. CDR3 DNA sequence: TGTGCCAGCAGTTGGGACAGGGGAACCTATGGCTACACCTTC.